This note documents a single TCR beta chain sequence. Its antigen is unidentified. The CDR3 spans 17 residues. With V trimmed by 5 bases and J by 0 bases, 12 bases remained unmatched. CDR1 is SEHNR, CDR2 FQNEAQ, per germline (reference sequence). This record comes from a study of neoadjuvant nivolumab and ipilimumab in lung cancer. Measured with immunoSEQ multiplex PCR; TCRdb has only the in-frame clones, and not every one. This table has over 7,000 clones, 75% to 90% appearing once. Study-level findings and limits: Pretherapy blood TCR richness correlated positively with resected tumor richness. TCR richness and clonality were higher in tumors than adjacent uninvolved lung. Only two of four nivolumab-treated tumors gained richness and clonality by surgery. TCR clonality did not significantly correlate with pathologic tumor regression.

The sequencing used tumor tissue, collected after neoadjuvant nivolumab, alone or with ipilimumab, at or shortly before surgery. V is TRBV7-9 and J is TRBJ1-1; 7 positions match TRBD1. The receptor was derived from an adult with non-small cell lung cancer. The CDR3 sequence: CASSPQGGTKMNTEAFF. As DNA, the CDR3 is TGTGCCAGCAGCCCCCAGGGGGGTACTAAGATGAACACTGAAGCTTTCTTT.